Listed here are 29 T cell receptor beta chains from one sample, sequenced in a study of PD-L1 blockade in urothelial cancer (dated by TCRdb to between 2016 and 2019). The library was obtained by the immunoSEQ multiplex PCR assay. Sourced from immuneACCESS, this table was stored by TCRdb with only in-frame sequences that have V and J called. A share of the clones is absent; for the studies checked, an unresolved V gene accounts for under half, and the remainder has no known explanation. Recorded for this sample are about 52,000 clones; approximately 88% of them occurred a single time. The top ten hold approximately 1.3% of the sample. The time point label here, explained by the study, means: pretreatment peripheral blood. The sequenced sample was PBMCs, obtained around atezolizumab (anti-PD-L1) treatment. These receptors were obtained from a man aged 50 to 60 with urothelial cancer.

The V and J genes are TRBV10-3 and TRBJ2-2, with TRBD1 matching 7 bases. Per germline, CDR1 ENHRY and CDR2 SYGVKD. V was pared by 7 bases and J by 6 bases, with 2 bases of the junction left unmatched. The CDR3 sequence is 12 residues long. The CDR3 sequence is CAINQGAGELFF. CDR3 sequence (DNA): TGTGCCATCAATCAGGGGGCCGGGGAGCTGTTTTTT.

CDR3 amino acids: CASSSGTGGNQPQHF. CDR3 sequence (DNA): TGTGCCAGCAGCTCCGGGACAGGGGGCAATCAGCCCCAGCATTTT. This rearrangement joins TRBV7-2 to TRBJ1-5; TRBD1 aligns across 10 bases. Trimming at V came to 4 bases and at J to 2 bases, leaving 2 bases not matched to a gene. This CDR3 contains 15 residues. Germline CDR1 SGHTA, CDR2 FQGNSA.

The chain couples TRBV6-6 to TRBJ2-1, with TRBD2 matching over 8 bases. The germline CDR1 and CDR2 sequences are MNHNY and SVGAGI (reference sequence). Trimming at V came to 11 bases and at J to 7 bases, leaving 7 bases not matched to a gene. This CDR3 is built from 12 residues. CDR3 nucleotide sequence: TGTGCCTCCGGGGGGGCCAGGAATGAGCAGTTCTTC. It yields the protein CASGGARNEQFF.

Remarks on this clone: The junction and the germline gene differ at one end; a read error may be behind it. V is TRBV7-7 and J is TRBJ2-5; weak D call: TRBD2 (5 bases). The germline V gene encodes CDR1 SSHAT and CDR2 FNYEAQ (reference sequence). CDR3 length equals 14 residues. CDR3 in amino acids: CASSLRGFQETQYF. The CDR3, as DNA: TGTGCTAGCAGTCTTCGGGGTTTCCAAGAGACCCAGTACTTC.

The rearrangement links TRBV29-1 to TRBJ2-7; 8 bases match TRBD2. Germline trimming cut 6 bases from V and 2 bases from J; bases unmatched to any gene: 3. The V gene's germline CDR1 is SQVTM and CDR2 ANQGSEA. There are 12 residues in the CDR3. The CDR3 region has the DNA TGCAGCGTCAATAGCGGGACCTACGAGCAGTACTTC. It encodes CSVNSGTYEQYF.

The chain combines TRBV4-1 with TRBJ2-7, with 13 bases fitting TRBD2. Losses at the gene ends were 0 bases for V and 0 bases for J; bases not matched to a gene: 5. Germline V gene lookup returns CDR1 MGHRA and CDR2 YSYEKL. CDR3 length: 18 residues. The CDR3 loop is CASSQDTSGRDFSYEQYF. The DNA for the CDR3 is TGCGCCAGCAGCCAAGATACTAGCGGGAGGGATTTCTCCTACGAGCAGTACTTC.

The genes are TRBV30 and TRBJ2-1; the match to TRBD2 covers 9 bases. The CDR3 is 15 residues long. Germline lookup yields CDR1 GTSNPN and CDR2 SVGIG (reference sequence). J lost 4 bases, V lost 1 base, and 5 bases had no gene match. The CDR3 region is CAWSGGGRGYNEQFF. CDR3 DNA sequence: TGTGCCTGGAGTGGTGGCGGGAGGGGTTACAATGAGCAGTTCTTC. The complete variable domain, with remaining parts taken from reference TRBV30 and TRBJ2-1, reads SQTIHQWPATLVQPVGSPLSLECTVEGTSNPNLYWYRQAAGRGLQLLFYSVGIGQISSEVPQNLSASRPQDRQFILSSKKLLLSDSGFYLCAWSGGGRGYNEQFFGPGTRLTVL.

The rearrangement links TRBV6-6 to TRBJ2-1, with D possibly being TRBD1 (6 bases). V was cut by 2 bases and J by 8 bases, with 16 bases left in between. The germline V gene encodes CDR1 MNHNY and CDR2 SVGAGI (reference sequence). This CDR3 is built from 15 residues. The CDR3 DNA reads as TGTGCCAGCAGTTACGAGGCAGGGGTGTCATATGAGCAGTTCTTC. Its protein product is CASSYEAGVSYEQFF.

The CDR3 region is CAWSYRGPNYEQYF. CDR3 DNA: TGTGCCTGGAGCTACAGGGGCCCGAACTACGAGCAGTACTTC. The chain is built from TRBV30 and TRBJ2-7; TRBD1 matches 7 bases. The CDR3 runs 14 residues. CDR1 is GTSNPN, CDR2 SVGIG, per germline (reference sequence). With V trimmed by 3 bases and J by 3 bases, 8 bases remained unmatched.

This chain connects TRBV30 to TRBJ1-4; perhaps TRBD1 as D (6 bases). V was clipped by 1 base and J by 5 bases, with 14 bases between them. The germline CDR1 and CDR2 sequences are GTSNPN and SVGIG (reference sequence). This CDR3 is built from 15 residues. The CDR3 here is CAWSGFGQPNEKLFF. The CDR3 nucleotides are TGTGCCTGGAGTGGATTCGGACAGCCGAATGAAAAACTGTTTTTT.

The chain carries TRBV11-2 and TRBJ2-5, with a weak D call TRBD2 (7 bases). This CDR3 has 16 amino acids. Germline loops: CDR1 SGHAT, CDR2 FQNNGV. V gave up 4 bases and J gave up 6 bases, with 21 bases separating them. CDR3 region: CASSSVRGGSGKTQYF. CDR3 in DNA: TGTGCCAGCAGCTCAGTAAGGGGGGGGTCTGGGAAGACCCAGTACTTC. Filled out from reference TRBV11-2 and TRBJ2-5, the complete variable domain reads EAGVAQSPRYKIIEKRQSVAFWCNPISGHATLYWYQQILGQGPKLLIQFQNNGVVDDSQLPKDRFSAERLKGVDSTLKIQPAKLEDSAVYLCASSSVRGGSGKTQYFGPGTRLLVL.

V and J are TRBV6-6 and TRBJ2-7; TRBD2 aligns across 11 bases. CDR3 size: 15 residues. Per the germline V gene, CDR1 is MNHNY and CDR2 is SVGAGI (reference sequence). V dropped 6 bases and J dropped 0; count of bases not matched to a gene: 4. The CDR3 DNA reads as TGTGCCAGCAGAAATGGACTAGCGGGCTCCTACGAGCAGTACTTC. Amino acid sequence: CASRNGLAGSYEQYF.

The chain employs TRBV19 and TRBJ2-2, with D maybe TRBD2 (5 bases). The germline CDR1 and CDR2 sequences are LNHDA and SQIVND (reference sequence). This CDR3 contains 14 residues. Between the trimmed V and J ends, which lost 8 bases and 1 base, there was a span of 11 bases. CDR3 in amino acids: CASLSGRNTGELFF. For the CDR3, the DNA is TGTGCCAGTCTAAGTGGGAGGAACACCGGGGAGCTGTTTTTT.

This chain uses TRBV19 with TRBJ2-2; 7 positions agree with TRBD2. This CDR3 is built from 16 residues. V dropped 6 bases and J dropped 1; count of bases not matched to a gene: 8. CDR1 and CDR2 from the germline V gene are LNHDA and SQIVND (reference sequence). The CDR3 loop reads CASSPWGGMNTGELFF. The CDR3 DNA reads TGTGCCAGTAGCCCCTGGGGAGGGATGAACACCGGGGAGCTGTTTTTT.

This rearrangement joins TRBV5-1 to TRBJ2-3; TRBD2 agrees at 10 bases. J gave up 2 bases and V 2 bases, and 5 bases lay outside the gene matches. The CDR3 runs 16 residues. The germline V gene encodes CDR1 SGHRS and CDR2 YFSETQ. The CDR3 region is CASSFGLAVYTDTQYF. Here the CDR3 DNA reads TGCGCCAGCAGCTTTGGACTAGCGGTTTACACAGATACGCAGTATTTT. Complete variable domain (other parts from reference TRBV5-1 and TRBJ2-3): KAGVTQTPRYLIKTRGQQVTLSCSPISGHRSVSWYQQTPGQGLQFLFEYFSETQRNKGNFPGRFSGRQFSNSRSEMNVSTLELGDSALYLCASSFGLAVYTDTQYFGPGTRLTVL.

In this sample, this clone turned up a few times. This sequence joins TRBV2 and TRBJ1-2; 7 bases align to TRBD1. V was clipped by 10 bases and J by 0 bases; unmatched bases: 5. The CDR3 is 13 amino acids. Germline V CDR1 and CDR2: SNHLY, FYNNEI. CDR3 amino acids: CANPTGPNYGYTF. DNA of the CDR3: TGTGCCAACCCGACAGGGCCTAACTATGGCTACACCTTC.

V gene TRBV10-3 combines with J gene TRBJ1-3; D is perhaps TRBD1 (6 bases). The CDR3 spans 13 residues. Trimming removed 10 bases from V and 4 bases from J, with 14 bases in between. Per the germline V gene, CDR1 is ENHRY and CDR2 is SYGVKD. This chain's CDR3 is CASTGTSGNTIYF. CDR3 nucleotides: TGTGCCAGCACCGGGACATCCGGAAACACCATATATTTT.

The chain has TRBV30 and TRBJ2-3; 9 nucleotides match TRBD2. The CDR3 runs 15 residues. Trimming took 4 bases from V and 2 from J; bases not matched to a gene: 7. CDR1 is GTSNPN and CDR2 is SVGIG in the germline V gene (reference sequence). CDR3 region: CAWIPRGGYTDTQYF. CDR3 nucleotides: TGTGCCTGGATTCCGCGGGGGGGATACACAGATACGCAGTATTTT.

The rearrangement joins TRBV4-1 to TRBJ2-3; tentative D call: TRBD2 (5 bases). The CDR3 length is 16 residues. Trimming shortened V by 4 bases and J by 2 bases, and 16 bases separated the two germline ends. Looked up from germline, CDR1 is MGHRA and CDR2 is YSYEKL. In DNA form, the CDR3 reads TGCGCCAGCAGCCCGACCCCTCGGGGTCCCACAGATACGCAGTATTTT. It encodes CASSPTPRGPTDTQYF.

The gene calls are TRBV7-2 and TRBJ2-7; D uncertain. V was clipped by 5 bases and J by 9 bases, with 8 bases between them. CDR1 and CDR2 from the germline V gene are SGHTA and FQGNSA. The CDR3 runs to 10 residues. The CDR3 loop reads CASSPGAQYF. In DNA, the CDR3 is TGTGCCAGCAGCCCTGGAGCGCAGTACTTC.

The chain joins TRBV11-3 to TRBJ2-7; D is perhaps TRBD2 (6 bases). Germline V gene sequence: CDR1 SGHNT, CDR2 YENEEA. Trimming shortened V by 5 bases and J by 7 bases, and 9 bases separated the two germline ends. The CDR3 is 11 amino acids. The CDR3 sequence: CASSPGDEQYF. DNA of the CDR3: TGTGCCAGCAGCCCGGGAGATGAGCAGTACTTC.

J is TRBJ2-1 and V is TRBV21-1; the table assigns TRBD2, which was not confirmed against the DNA. TRBV21-1 is deemed a pseudogene. The CDR3 is made up of 19 amino acids. This CDR3 reads CASSKAPSSSGGPDNEQFF. The CDR3 DNA reads as TGTGCCAGCAGCAAAGCGCCCAGTTCTAGCGGGGGGCCCGACAATGAGCAGTTCTTC.

This clone was counted between two and nine times. The chain combines TRBV2 with TRBJ2-7; no definite D call. Trimming left V 6 bases short and J 1 base short, with 7 bases between. This CDR3 contains 12 residues. Germline assignment: CDR1 SNHLY and CDR2 FYNNEI. The CDR3 spells CASRTGSYEQYF. The CDR3 DNA reads TGTGCCAGCAGGACTGGATCCTACGAGCAGTACTTC.

The CDR3 sequence: CASSPGAVEKLFF. In nucleotides, the CDR3 is TGTGCCAGCAGTCCAGGGGCAGTAGAAAAACTGTTTTTT. The chain joins TRBV28 to TRBJ1-4, with D possibly being TRBD1 (6 bases). This CDR3 is built from 13 residues. The ends were cut back, 5 bases at V and 8 bases at J, with 12 bases in the middle. Germline CDR1 is MDHEN and CDR2 is SYDVKM. Combining the CDR3 with reference TRBV28 and TRBJ1-4 gives the whole variable domain DVKVTQSSRYLVKRTGEKVFLECVQDMDHENMFWYRQDPGLGLRLIYFSYDVKMKEKGDIPEGYSVSREKKERFSLILESASTNQTSMYLCASSPGAVEKLFFGSGTQLSVL.

The chain uses TRBV5-4 and TRBJ2-3; D is perhaps TRBD1 (7 bases). This CDR3 contains 16 residues. The germline V and J ends were trimmed by 3 bases and 3 bases, with 17 bases remaining between them. CDR1 and CDR2 (germline): SGHNT, YYREEE (reference sequence). CDR3 sequence reads: CASSSPRQGGTDTQYF. The CDR3 DNA sequence: TGTGCCAGCAGCTCCCCGAGACAGGGAGGAACAGATACGCAGTATTTT.

V usage is TRBV7-6 and J usage is TRBJ1-5, with D possibly TRBD1 on 5 matching bases. The germline gives CDR1 SGHVS, CDR2 FNYEAQ. V lost 8 bases and J 5 bases, leaving 10 bases between the germline ends. CDR3 length: 12 residues. The CDR3 here is CASGQPYQPQHF. The CDR3 DNA sequence: TGTGCCAGCGGACAACCTTATCAGCCCCAGCATTTT.

This clone appeared a single time. This chain connects TRBV19 to TRBJ2-2, with 7 bases lining up with TRBD2. Germline V CDR1 and CDR2: LNHDA, SQIVND (reference sequence). The CDR3 totals 16 residues. V lost 6 bases to trimming and J lost 5 bases; unmatched junction nucleotides: 12. The CDR3 sequence: CASSMGRETKTGELFF. For the CDR3, the DNA is TGTGCCAGTAGCATGGGGAGGGAGACAAAGACCGGGGAGCTGTTTTTT.

CDR3 sequence: CSVPTSGGRVGAGELFF. The CDR3 DNA sequence: TGCAGCGTTCCGACCTCCGGCGGGAGGGTGGGGGCCGGGGAGCTGTTTTTT. This chain connects TRBV29-1 to TRBJ2-2; 9 nucleotides line up with TRBD2. Looked up from germline, CDR1 is SQVTM and CDR2 is ANQGSEA. V dropped 5 bases and J dropped 6; count of bases not matched to a gene: 16. This CDR3 comprises 17 residues.

This chain joins TRBV4-1 and TRBJ2-7; 8 nucleotides align to TRBD2. The CDR3 runs 16 residues. V shed 0 bases and J 5 bases; nucleotides not matched to a gene: 9. CDR1 and CDR2 (germline): MGHRA, YSYEKL. The CDR3, as DNA: TGCGCCAGCAGCCAAGATTCAATAGCGGGGAAGAACGAGCAGTACTTC. It yields the protein CASSQDSIAGKNEQYF.